These T cell receptor beta chains were read from a single sample in a study of shared T cell receptors in the human thymus. Sequenced by immunoSEQ multiplex PCR; TCRdb stores in-frame clones only, minus some. Counted here are almost 550,000 clones, around 78% occurring once; the ten biggest clones make up about 0.013%. These data also featured in a second study, about human thymus T cells.

The sequenced sample was thymocytes. The origin of the receptors is a boy under two years old with a congenital heart defect. CDR3s include the opening cysteine and the closing phenylalanine or tryptophan. The order of the fields is J gene, V gene, D gene, clone size, CDR3 protein, CDR3 DNA. The D gene is left open where the match is weak. Clone size is shown for a subset of rows, as once, few, many or a class of expanded clone.

TRBJ2-3 | TRBV30 | TRBD2 | once | CACSLAGGPHNPTDTQYF | TGTGCCTGTTCCCTAGCGGGTGGCCCCCACAATCCCACAGATACGCAGTATTTT
TRBJ1-2 | TRBV27 | TRBD1 | few | CASSRTGPYGYTF | TGTGCCAGCAGTCGGACAGGGCCCTATGGCTACACCTTC
TRBJ2-2 | TRBV14 | TRBD2 | - | CASSQDLGLAGGTGELFF | TGTGCCAGCAGCCAAGATCTGGGGCTAGCGGGAGGAACCGGGGAGCTGTTTTTT
TRBJ2-3 | TRBV9 | - | - | CASSVASGTDTQYF | TGTGCCAGCAGCGTTGCTAGCGGCACAGATACGCAGTATTTT
TRBJ2-5 | TRBV20-1 | - | - | CSASRRETQYF | TGCAGTGCTAGCCGTCGAGAGACCCAGTACTTC
TRBJ2-3 | TRBV7-6 | TRBD2 | once | CASSLGGKREGLRADTQYF | TGTGCCAGCAGCCTCGGCGGGAAGCGGGAGGGCCTTCGGGCAGATACGCAGTATTTT
TRBJ1-5 | TRBV7-8 | - | - | CASSLAAEQPQHF | TGTGCCAGCAGCTTAGCAGCGGAACAGCCCCAGCATTTT
TRBJ1-5 | TRBV2 | TRBD1 | few | CASSEGTETSYQPQHF | TGTGCCAGCAGTGAGGGGACAGAGACGTCTTATCAGCCCCAGCATTTT
TRBJ1-2 | TRBV19 | TRBD1 | - | CASSTHLDRADYGYTF | TGTGCCAGTAGTACCCACCTTGACAGGGCGGACTATGGCTACACCTTC
TRBJ1-1 | TRBV28 | TRBD1 | - | CASSRPPTGEDTEAFF | TGTGCCAGCAGCCGCCCCCCGACAGGGGAGGACACTGAAGCTTTCTTT
TRBJ2-1 | TRBV2 | TRBD2 | - | CASSEAGLAGYNEQFF | TGTGCCAGCAGTGAAGCGGGCCTAGCGGGGTACAATGAGCAGTTCTTC
TRBJ1-5 | TRBV25-1 | - | once | CASSESTDYYSNQPQHF | TGTGCCAGCAGTGAATCCACCGATTACTATAGCAATCAGCCCCAGCATTTT
TRBJ1-3 | TRBV25-1 | - | - | CASSGVPGGNTIYF | TGTGCCAGCTCCGGGGTCCCGGGAGGAAACACCATATATTTT
TRBJ2-1 | TRBV15 | TRBD2 | - | CATSEARLAGGRNEQFF | TGTGCCACCAGCGAGGCCCGACTAGCGGGAGGGAGGAATGAGCAGTTCTTC
TRBJ1-1 | TRBV6-5 | - | - | CASTQQTWTEAFF | TGTGCCAGCACTCAACAAACGTGGACTGAAGCTTTCTTT
TRBJ2-1 | TRBV19 | - | - | CASSIAVHSYNEQFF | TGTGCCAGTAGTATAGCGGTTCACTCCTACAATGAGCAGTTCTTC
TRBJ2-1 | TRBV30 | TRBD1 | - | CAWSISGTALRAALSSYNEQFF | TGTGCCTGGAGCATTTCCGGGACAGCCCTTAGAGCGGCACTTAGCTCCTACAATGAGCAGTTCTTC
TRBJ1-2 | TRBV15 | - | - | CATSRVHDRGVGYTF | TGTGCCACCAGCAGAGTGCACGACCGGGGGGTGGGCTACACCTTC
TRBJ2-1 | TRBV29-1 | TRBD2 | - | CRGGLQTSGRAREQFF | TGCAGGGGGGGGCTCCAAACTAGCGGGAGGGCCCGGGAGCAGTTCTTC
TRBJ2-7 | TRBV19 | TRBD1 | - | CASSPPRGQASFGDYEQYF | TGTGCCAGTAGTCCTCCAAGGGGACAGGCGAGTTTTGGGGACTACGAGCAGTACTTC
TRBJ1-5 | TRBV28 | - | - | CASSFTPRGPQPQHF | TGTGCCAGCAGTTTTACCCCCAGGGGCCCTCAGCCCCAGCATTTT
TRBJ2-2 | TRBV18 | TRBD2 | - | CASSPPKRGTFIGELFF | TGTGCCAGCTCACCACCTAAGCGGGGGACCTTTATCGGGGAGCTGTTTTTT
TRBJ2-1 | TRBV7-9 | - | once | CASSHLSSYNEQFF | TGTGCCAGCAGCCACCTGAGCTCCTACAATGAGCAGTTCTTC
TRBJ2-5 | TRBV2 | TRBD2 | - | CASSRGETSGRCRAETQYF | TGTGCCAGCAGTCGGGGAGAAACTAGCGGGAGATGTAGGGCGGAGACCCAGTACTTC
TRBJ2-5 | TRBV4-1 | - | - | CASSQDPRQETQYF | TGCGCCAGCAGCCAAGATCCCAGGCAAGAGACCCAGTACTTC
TRBJ2-7 | TRBV7-9 | TRBD2 | - | CASSPRTSPYEQYF | TGTGCCAGCAGCCCGCGGACTAGCCCCTACGAGCAGTACTTC
TRBJ1-1 | TRBV30 | - | once | CAWSRRGNTEAFF | TGTGCCTGGAGCCGTCGGGGGAACACTGAAGCTTTCTTT
TRBJ2-5 | TRBV7-9 | TRBD1 | - | CASSFLELDRVGKTQYF | TGTGCCAGCAGCTTTCTAGAACTTGACAGGGTAGGAAAGACCCAGTACTTC
TRBJ2-3 | TRBV9 | TRBD2 | - | CASSPQEPGTSGRAWTDTQYF | TGTGCCAGCAGCCCGCAAGAACCTGGGACTAGCGGGAGGGCATGGACAGATACGCAGTATTTT
TRBJ1-2 | TRBV4-1 | TRBD1 | - | CASRRTGDNYGYTF | TGCGCCAGCAGGCGGACAGGGGACAACTATGGCTACACCTTC
TRBJ1-4 | TRBV5-1 | TRBD1 | - | CASSQWTGIEEKLFF | TGCGCCAGCAGCCAATGGACAGGGATTGAGGAAAAACTGTTTTTT
TRBJ1-1 | TRBV28 | - | - | CASRYGKGGNTEAFF | TGTGCCAGCAGATACGGGAAAGGGGGAAATACTGAAGCTTTCTTT
TRBJ1-1 | TRBV6-4 | - | - | CASRGQVLGGTEAFF | TGTGCCAGCAGGGGGCAGGTCCTCGGGGGCACTGAAGCTTTCTTT
TRBJ1-1 | TRBV7-9 | - | - | CASSLALNGVNTEAFF | TGTGCCAGCAGCTTAGCGCTAAATGGAGTGAACACTGAAGCTTTCTTT
TRBJ1-5 | TRBV19 | - | - | CASSIDFRGPHRPQHF | TGTGCCAGTAGTATAGATTTCAGGGGCCCTCATCGGCCCCAGCATTTT
TRBJ2-7 | TRBV6-5 | - | - | CASSAAGYEQYF | TGTGCCAGCAGCGCTGCGGGCTACGAGCAGTACTTC
TRBJ1-2 | TRBV6-4 | - | - | CASSPDSYNSYGYTF | TGTGCCAGCAGCCCCGACAGTTATAACTCCTATGGCTACACCTTC
TRBJ2-1 | TRBV28 | - | - | CASSFGSRGAPYNEQFF | TGTGCCAGCAGTTTTGGGAGCAGGGGGGCCCCCTACAATGAGCAGTTCTTC
TRBJ1-5 | TRBV19 | TRBD1 | - | CASTLTGGSNQPQHF | TGTGCCAGTACCCTGACAGGGGGTAGCAATCAGCCCCAGCATTTT
TRBJ1-2 | TRBV27 | - | - | CASSQSGGYGYTF | TGTGCCAGCAGCCAATCGGGGGGCTATGGCTACACCTTC
TRBJ2-3 | TRBV4-1 | - | - | CASSDRGQGTQYF | TGCGCCAGCAGCGACCGCGGTCAGGGTACGCAGTATTTT
TRBJ2-7 | TRBV7-2 | TRBD1 | - | CASSLALVLRGTYEQYF | TGTGCCAGCAGCTTAGCGCTAGTTCTCAGGGGGACCTACGAGCAGTACTTC
TRBJ1-1 | TRBV9 | - | - | CASSVQGNTEAFF | TGTGCCAGCAGCGTACAGGGGAACACTGAAGCTTTCTTT
TRBJ2-7 | TRBV27 | TRBD2 | - | CASSFLGGRITYEQYF | TGTGCCAGCAGTTTTCTTGGCGGGAGAATCACCTACGAGCAGTACTTC
TRBJ2-7 | TRBV5-1 | TRBD1 | - | CASSCRQGRYEQYF | TGCGCCAGCAGCTGCCGACAGGGGAGGTACGAGCAGTACTTC